Shown below are 2 T cell receptor beta chains from a single sample sequenced in a study of cytomegalovirus exposure and HLA in healthy donors. The PCR made use of 60 Vbeta and 13 Jbeta primers. Libraries were prepared by immunoSEQ multiplex PCR; TCRdb keeps only in-frame clonotypes and omits some of them. The sample shows 85,000 to 100,000 clones, roughly 76% of them seen only once. Sequenced sample: PBMCs. The receptors originated from a human donor in good health.

The rearrangement uses TRBV19 and TRBJ2-2; unclear D gene. The germline V and J ends were trimmed by 5 bases and 1 base, with 11 bases remaining between them. The CDR3 loop spans 15 amino acids. In germline, CDR1 is LNHDA, CDR2 SQIVND (reference sequence). CDR3: CASSLLGGNTGELFF. The DNA of the CDR3 is TGTGCCAGTAGTCTCCTAGGTGGGAACACCGGGGAGCTGTTTTTT.

This clone was recorded a few times. The same CDR3 is also encoded by other DNA sequences in this sample. The chain combines TRBV18 with TRBJ2-7, with TRBD1 matching 11 bases. The CDR3 consists of 14 residues. Germline CDR1 is KGHSH and CDR2 is LQKENI. J was trimmed by 4 bases and V by 2 bases; bases with no gene match: 1. The CDR3 nucleotides are TGTGCCAGCTCACCAGGGACAGGGGGTTACGAGCAGTACTTC. Protein sequence: CASSPGTGGYEQYF. Variable domain in full (rest from reference TRBV18 and TRBJ2-7): NAGVMQNPRHLVRRRGQEARLRCSPMKGHSHVYWYRQLPEEGLKFMVYLQKENIIDESGMPKERFSAEFPKEGPSILRIQQVVRGDSAAYFCASSPGTGGYEQYFGPGTRLTVT.